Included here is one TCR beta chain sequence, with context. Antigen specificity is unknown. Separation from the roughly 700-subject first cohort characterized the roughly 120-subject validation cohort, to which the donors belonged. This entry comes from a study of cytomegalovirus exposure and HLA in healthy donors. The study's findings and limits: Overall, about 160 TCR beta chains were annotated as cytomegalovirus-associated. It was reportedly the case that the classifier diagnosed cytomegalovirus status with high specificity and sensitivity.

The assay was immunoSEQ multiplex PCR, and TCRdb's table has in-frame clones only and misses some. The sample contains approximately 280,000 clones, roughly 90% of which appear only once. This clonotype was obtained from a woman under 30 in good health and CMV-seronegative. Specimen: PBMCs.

This chain's CDR3 is CASSQSGGTGVRTSSIINEQFF. The CDR3 DNA reads as TGCGCCAGCAGTCAATCGGGGGGGACAGGGGTTAGGACTAGCAGTATCATCAATGAGCAGTTCTTC. The V and J genes are TRBV23-1 and TRBJ2-1, with 10 bases that match TRBD1. TRBV23-1 is identified as an open reading frame with a role that is uncertain. This CDR3 is 22 amino acids long. V lost 0 bases and J lost 6; bases outside the gene matches: 23.